The source of this T cell receptor (beta chain) is a study of T-cell memory formation after mild COVID-19. This clonotype was counted a few times. MiXCR was run by TCRdb on the 5' RACE reads, yielding one entry per CDR3 protein. The sample lists hundreds of thousands of distinct CDR3 sequences, about 20% occurring once. V was cut by 4 bases and J by 7 bases, with 23 bases left in between. The CDR3 totals 17 residues. Germline V CDR1 and CDR2: SGHDN, FVKESK. The specimen was PBMCs or a T cell subset sorted from them (not recorded which). This TCR was sampled from an adult woman who had mild COVID-19 (a few samples of this study predate the infection). Cell type and time point are not known. The genes are TRBV14 and TRBJ2-1; D perhaps matches TRBD2 (6 bases). The CDR3: CASSRQLDSSGENEQFF. In nucleotides, the CDR3 is TGTGCCAGCAGCCGACAGTTGGATTCGTCGGGAGAGAATGAGCAGTTCTTC.